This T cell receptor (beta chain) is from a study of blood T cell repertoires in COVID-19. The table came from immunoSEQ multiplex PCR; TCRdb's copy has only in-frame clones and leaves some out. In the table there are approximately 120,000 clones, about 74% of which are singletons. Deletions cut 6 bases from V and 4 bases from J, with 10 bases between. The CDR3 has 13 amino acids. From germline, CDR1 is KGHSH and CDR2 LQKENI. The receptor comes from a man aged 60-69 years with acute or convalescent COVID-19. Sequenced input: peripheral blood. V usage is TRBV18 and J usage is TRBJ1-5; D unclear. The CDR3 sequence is CASSQTPNQPQHF. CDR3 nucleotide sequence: TGTGCCAGCTCCCAGACACCTAATCAGCCCCAGCATTTT.